The T cell receptor (beta chain) under discussion was sequenced for a study of T cell repertoires in cytomegalovirus infection (dated by TCRdb to about 2019). In the study overall: Recently identified HLA-C-restricted CMV epitopes, whose presentation resists viral immunomodulation, were targeted by peptide stimulations together with well-studied HLA-B-restricted epitopes. The HLA type of each donor mattered for the analysis, because public TCR beta signatures pointed to carriage of CMV infection along with the matching HLA type. General conclusions and limits of the study: The ex vivo response was dominated by HLA-C-restricted CMV-specific TCR beta clonotypes, which also provided the single most frequent clonotype in two of eight donors. Carriers of CMV infection plus the relevant HLA type were discriminated by the cumulative frequency of public TCR beta family members in the study cohort and in an independent roughly 380-donor cohort.

Sequencing was performed on an Illumina HiSeq 1500. Through fastp at Q25 and MiXCR, TCRdb rebuilt clones from the public reads, retaining in-frame beta chains. Records with the same CDR3 protein are collapsed into one entry carrying the most frequent genes and DNA. This sample has around 750,000 distinct CDR3 sequences in its table, and approximately 30% of those were observed once. Of the sample, around 12% is held by the ten largest clones. The intended sense of this specimen's treatment or condition label: in vitro stimulation with specific CMV peptide epitopes to enrich CMV-specific T cells. About this clonotype: This receptor's antigen is unknown. No qualities accompany the bases; no much larger clone lies one base away.

This TCR derives from a human donor in good health (CMV status not recorded). Some clones in this sample may be carry-over from other donors' samples. This material consisted of cultured CD8+ T cells from PBMCs, taken from culture after CMV antigen stimulation.

The CDR3 region has the sequence CASGSTRGGGYTF. The DNA sequence is as follows: TGTGCCAGCGGGTCAACCAGGGGAGGTGGCTACACCTTC. The chain is assembled from TRBV9 and TRBJ1-2; the D gene is possibly TRBD1, with 6 bases matching. V is reduced by 7 bases and J by 7 bases, leaving a spacing of 17 bases between them. The CDR3 numbers 13 residues from cysteine through phenylalanine. This entry keeps only the CDR3 DNA: 39 bases, framed from base 1. From a lookup of the germline V gene, CDR1 and CDR2 are SGDLS and YYNGEE.